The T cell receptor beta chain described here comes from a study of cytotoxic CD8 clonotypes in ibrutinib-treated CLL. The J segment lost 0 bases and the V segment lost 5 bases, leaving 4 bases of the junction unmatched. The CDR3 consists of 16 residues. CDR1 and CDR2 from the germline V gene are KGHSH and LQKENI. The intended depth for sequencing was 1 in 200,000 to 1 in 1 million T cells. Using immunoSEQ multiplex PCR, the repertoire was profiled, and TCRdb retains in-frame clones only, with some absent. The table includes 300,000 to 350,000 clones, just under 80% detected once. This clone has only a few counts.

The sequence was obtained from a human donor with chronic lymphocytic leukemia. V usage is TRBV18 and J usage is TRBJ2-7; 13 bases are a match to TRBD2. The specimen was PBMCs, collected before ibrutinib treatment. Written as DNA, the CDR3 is TGTGCCAGCTCATCGTGGACTAGCGGGAGCTCCTACGAGCAGTACTTC. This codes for CASSSWTSGSSYEQYF. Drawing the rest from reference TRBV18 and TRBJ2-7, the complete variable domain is NAGVMQNPRHLVRRRGQEARLRCSPMKGHSHVYWYRQLPEEGLKFMVYLQKENIIDESGMPKERFSAEFPKEGPSILRIQQVVRGDSAAYFCASSSWTSGSSYEQYFGPGTRLTVT.